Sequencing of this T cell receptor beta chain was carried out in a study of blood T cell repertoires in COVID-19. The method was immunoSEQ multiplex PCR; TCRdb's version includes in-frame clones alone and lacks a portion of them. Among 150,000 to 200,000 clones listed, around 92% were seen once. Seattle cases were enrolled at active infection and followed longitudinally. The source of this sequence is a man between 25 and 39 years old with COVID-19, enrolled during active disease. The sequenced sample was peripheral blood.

Here the CDR3 reads CASSEWIGREDGNYGYTF. The CDR3 nucleotides are TGTGCCAGCAGTGAATGGATTGGCAGGGAGGATGGAAACTATGGCTACACCTTC. The rearrangement joins TRBV25-1 to TRBJ1-2; perhaps TRBD1 as D (5 bases). V was pared by 1 base and J by 2 bases, with 20 bases between. The germline CDR1 and CDR2 sequences are MGHDK and SYGVNS. The CDR3 extends over 18 amino acids.